This T cell receptor (beta chain) was identified in a study of shared clonotypes between healthy human individuals. Across the study: CD8 memory received one plate per donor, CD8 naive two, CD4 memory three and CD4 naive three. Study observations and caveats: The researchers took only blood, and tissue repertoires probably look different. Shared clonotypes: about 5.3% naive CD4, around 4% naive CD8, 2% to 2.5% memory CD4, roughly 0.4% memory CD8.

Worth noting for this clone: Antigen unknown.

CD8 memory pooled CD45RO+ cells and CCR7-negative CD45RA+ TemRA cells. Deletions cut 4 bases from V and 6 bases from J, with 7 bases between. Germline values: CDR1 SGHRS, CDR2 YFSETQ. This CDR3 is built from 12 residues. Libraries were prepared by immunoSEQ multiplex PCR; TCRdb keeps only in-frame clonotypes and omits some of them. The sample contains about 380,000 clones, 96% of which appear only once. Sequenced material: memory CD8+ T cells sorted from blood. Noted subset: CD45RO+ cells pooled with CCR7-negative TemRA cells. The chain employs TRBV5-1 and TRBJ2-2, with a possible D match to TRBD2 (5 bases). The TCR was taken from a man aged 25-45 years in good health. The CDR3: CASSVSAGELFF. The CDR3 nucleotides are TGCGCCAGCAGCGTTAGCGCCGGGGAGCTGTTTTTT. Together with reference TRBV5-1 and TRBJ2-2, the CDR3 gives the full variable domain: KAGVTQTPRYLIKTRGQQVTLSCSPISGHRSVSWYQQTPGQGLQFLFEYFSETQRNKGNFPGRFSGRQFSNSRSEMNVSTLELGDSALYLCASSVSAGELFFGEGSRLTVL.